This TCR beta chain was recovered during a study of T cells in Graves' hyperthyroidism and ophthalmopathy. A note on this clonotype: The antigen is unknown.

Trimming removed 3 bases from V and 3 bases from J, with 11 bases in between. Germline V lookup: CDR1 LNHNV, CDR2 YYDKDF (reference sequence). This CDR3 region has 14 residues. Amplified regions were TCR beta CDR3 sequences from RNA transcripts. Initially, a first-round RT-PCR of the TCR CDR3 employed the HTBI primer set. Each CDR3 protein is one row after TCRdb ran MiXCR on the multiplex PCR reads. Among roughly 500,000 distinct CDR3 sequences, 46% were seen once, and the ten largest hold about two fifths. General observations from the study: Within blood appeared most thyroid clonotypes that had expanded above 0.001.

This TCR derives from an adult woman with Graves' disease, either hyperthyroidism or ophthalmopathy (not recorded which). The sample taken for sequencing was peripheral blood or thyroid tissue (not recorded which). V gene TRBV15 combines with J gene TRBJ1-2, with a weak D call TRBD1 (6 bases). The CDR3 coding sequence is TGTGCCACCAGCAGCAGGGGCGTAGACTATGGCTACACCTTC. Translated: CATSSRGVDYGYTF.